Presented here are 30 T cell receptor beta chains from one specimen sequenced in a study of blood T cell repertoires in COVID-19 (dated by TCRdb to 2018 to 2020). The library was prepared using the immunoSEQ multiplex PCR assay. Imported from immuneACCESS, the table was reduced by TCRdb to in-frame sequences with V and J called. These copies leave out some clones; in studies compared against another copy, an unresolved V gene accounts for under half, and the cause of the remainder is not known. The sample records tens of thousands of clones, 82% of which are singletons. The ten largest clones take up 8.5% to 12% of the sample. Material: peripheral blood. The receptors stem from a man aged 55 to 69 with acute or convalescent COVID-19.

The rearrangement uses TRBV7-2 and TRBJ1-5; D is undetermined. With 1 base removed from V and 6 bases from J, the gap between germline ends came to 10 bases. This CDR3 has 14 amino acids. The germline gives CDR1 SGHTA, CDR2 FQGNSA. This chain's CDR3 is CASSLDGQTQPQHF. Written as DNA, the CDR3 is TGTGCCAGCAGCTTAGATGGGCAAACTCAGCCCCAGCATTTT.

This rearrangement joins TRBV10-3 to TRBJ2-3; the match to TRBD2 covers 10 bases. The CDR3 contains 15 residues. V gave up 0 bases and J gave up 9 bases; unmatched junction bases: 6. Germline V gene data show CDR1 as ENHRY and CDR2 as SYGVKD. The CDR3 protein is CAISESSGGRQTQYF. The CDR3 DNA is TGTGCCATCAGTGAGTCTAGCGGGGGGAGACAAACGCAGTATTTT.

V usage is TRBV7-6 and J usage is TRBJ2-2; TRBD2 matches 10 bases. The CDR3 sequence is 18 residues long. Germline assignment: CDR1 SGHVS and CDR2 FNYEAQ. V trimming: 5 bases; J trimming: 1 base; junction bases outside the gene matches: 10. DNA for the CDR3: TGTGCCAGCAGCCCGCCTCACCTAGCGGGAGTGAACACCGGGGAGCTGTTTTTT. Translated, it gives CASSPPHLAGVNTGELFF.

The chain joins TRBV24-1 to TRBJ2-4; 7 bases match TRBD1. The CDR3 contains 14 residues. From germline, CDR1 is KGHDR and CDR2 SFDVKD. V was clipped by 12 bases and J by 2 bases; unmatched bases: 9. The CDR3 region is CAPRGRVSKNIQYF. For the CDR3, the DNA is TGTGCCCCGAGGGGGCGCGTTTCCAAAAACATTCAGTACTTC.

This chain uses TRBV3-1 (or the pseudogene TRBV3-2) with TRBJ1-2; tentatively, D is TRBD1 (5 bases). Germline values: CDR1 LGHDT, CDR2 YNNKEL (reference sequence). The CDR3 spans 16 residues. Deletions cut 1 base from V and 4 bases from J, with 16 bases between. This CDR3 reads CASSQGVDSITYGYTF. The CDR3 coding sequence is TGTGCCAGCAGCCAAGGAGTTGACAGTATAACCTATGGCTACACCTTC.

The sample holds many counts of this clone. The chain couples TRBV20-1 to TRBJ2-7; TRBD2 agrees at 11 bases. The CDR3 is made up of 12 amino acids. Germline assignment: CDR1 DFQATT and CDR2 SNEGSKA (reference sequence). The V gene end was trimmed by 3 bases and the J gene end by 6 bases; junction bases not matched to a gene: 1. The CDR3 loop is CSASLAGGEQYF. In DNA form, the CDR3 reads TGCAGTGCTAGTCTAGCGGGAGGCGAGCAGTACTTC.

This clone was seen a single time. This chain uses TRBV7-2 with TRBJ1-2, with D perhaps TRBD1 (5 bases). The CDR3 spans 15 residues. V was cut by 5 bases and J by 5 bases, with 18 bases left in between. The germline gives CDR1 SGHTA, CDR2 FQGNSA. The chain's CDR3 is CASSPPGRGFYGYTF. CDR3 sequence (DNA): TGTGCCAGCAGCCCCCCTGGACGGGGGTTTTATGGCTACACCTTC.

The V and J genes are TRBV7-2 and TRBJ1-1; 8 nucleotides agree with TRBD1. The CDR3 has 15 amino acids. Germline V lookup: CDR1 SGHTA, CDR2 FQGNSA. V dropped 3 bases and J dropped 1; count of bases not matched to a gene: 4. CDR3 DNA: TGTGCCAGCAGCTTTACAGGGGGTAAGAACACTGAAGCTTTCTTT. Its protein is CASSFTGGKNTEAFF. The full variable domain, completed using reference TRBV7-2 and TRBJ1-1, is GAGVSQSPSNKVTEKGKDVELRCDPISGHTALYWYRQSLGQGLEFLIYFQGNSAPDKSGLPSDRFSAERTGGSVSTLTIQRTQQEDSAVYLCASSFTGGKNTEAFFGQGTRLTVV.

V is TRBV3-1 (or the pseudogene TRBV3-2) and J is TRBJ2-1, with a tentative D call TRBD2 (6 bases). Trimming left V 3 bases short and J 13 bases short, with 19 bases between. Germline V CDR1 and CDR2: LGHDT, YNNKEL (reference sequence). The CDR3 totals 14 residues. The CDR3 loop is CASSQSGSPARQFF. CDR3 DNA sequence: TGTGCCAGCAGCCAGTCCGGGAGCCCGGCCCGCCAGTTCTTC.

This chain connects TRBV11-2 to TRBJ1-2; 8 nucleotides agree with TRBD1. The CDR3 contains 14 residues. V gave up 5 bases and J gave up 7 bases; unmatched junction bases: 9. Per the germline V gene, CDR1 is SGHAT and CDR2 is FQNNGV. CDR3 sequence (DNA): TGTGCCAGCAGCCCAGCCGGGACAGGATTTGGCTACACCTTC. It is translated as CASSPAGTGFGYTF.

The chain uses TRBV7-3 and TRBJ2-3; no clear D gene. Germline CDR1 reads SGHTA; CDR2 reads FQGTGA. This CDR3 has 14 residues. Trimming took off 3 bases at V and 2 bases at J, with 9 bases between the two ends. The CDR3, as DNA: TGTGCCAGCAGCTTCGTCGCGAACACAGATACGCAGTATTTT. It codes for CASSFVANTDTQYF.

This clone came up a few times. The chain joins TRBV6-8 to TRBJ2-2; 9 nucleotides match TRBD2. V trimming: 0 bases; J trimming: 2 bases; junction bases outside the gene matches: 1. This CDR3 spans 16 amino acids. From germline, CDR1 is MNHGY and CDR2 SAAAGT. As DNA, the CDR3 is TGTGCCAGCAGTTACTCTAGCGGGAGTAACACCGGGGAGCTGTTTTTT. Translating it yields CASSYSSGSNTGELFF.

The rearrangement uses TRBV7-6 and TRBJ2-5; tentatively, D is TRBD1 (6 bases). This CDR3 has 15 amino acids. Germline CDR1 SGHVS, CDR2 FNYEAQ. Trimming left V 5 bases short and J 1 base short, with 14 bases between. In DNA form, the CDR3 reads TGTGCCAGCAGCCCGGGGCAGGGGATCCAAGAGACCCAGTACTTC. Translation gives CASSPGQGIQETQYF.

This clone was seen only a few times. The chain couples TRBV6-6 to TRBJ2-3; a possible D gene is TRBD1 (5 bases). From germline, CDR1 is MNHNY and CDR2 SVGAGI (reference sequence). Trimming cost V 2 bases and J 3 bases, with 12 bases left between them. This CDR3 comprises 15 residues. The CDR3 DNA is TGTGCCAGCAGTTACACAGGTCATAGGACAGATACGCAGTATTTT. The encoded protein is CASSYTGHRTDTQYF.

This clone was seen once. The chain links TRBV28 to TRBJ2-7; D may be TRBD1 (5 bases). Trimming stripped 1 base from V and 7 bases from J, with 8 bases between. The CDR3 length is 12 residues. The V gene's germline CDR1 is MDHEN and CDR2 SYDVKM. In DNA form, the CDR3 reads TGTGCCAGCAGTTTATCTGACAGAGAGCAGTACTTC. It encodes CASSLSDREQYF.

The chain has TRBV5-1 and TRBJ2-1, with a possible D match to TRBD2 (5 bases). CDR1 is SGHRS and CDR2 is YFSETQ in the germline V gene. This CDR3 is built from 14 residues. Deletions cut 1 base from V and 5 bases from J, with 10 bases between. For the CDR3, the DNA is TGCGCCAGCAGCTTGTCGGGGTCCAACAATGAGCAGTTCTTC. Translation gives CASSLSGSNNEQFF. Together with reference TRBV5-1 and TRBJ2-1, the CDR3 gives the full variable domain: KAGVTQTPRYLIKTRGQQVTLSCSPISGHRSVSWYQQTPGQGLQFLFEYFSETQRNKGNFPGRFSGRQFSNSRSEMNVSTLELGDSALYLCASSLSGSNNEQFFGPGTRLTVL.

Remarks on this clone: The same CDR3 also results from other DNA sequences found in this sample. This sequence joins TRBV7-2 and TRBJ2-3; 9 positions agree with TRBD2. The CDR3 sequence is 15 residues long. CDR1 SGHTA and CDR2 FQGNSA come from the germline V gene. The V segment lost 4 bases and the J segment 1 base; nucleotides outside the gene matches: 3. The CDR3 protein is CASSSRTSGTDTQYF. As DNA, the CDR3 is TGTGCCAGCAGCTCACGGACTAGCGGCACAGATACGCAGTATTTT.

This sequence joins TRBV11-2 and TRBJ1-2, with TRBD1 matching 9 bases. J lost 2 bases, V lost 6 bases, and 4 bases had no gene match. Germline-derived CDR1 and CDR2 are SGHAT and FQNNGV. The CDR3 extends over 14 amino acids. The CDR3 bases are TGTGCCAGCAGGCCCGGACAGGGGAACTATGGCTACACCTTC. Protein product: CASRPGQGNYGYTF. The whole variable domain, filled in from reference TRBV11-2 and TRBJ1-2, reads EAGVAQSPRYKIIEKRQSVAFWCNPISGHATLYWYQQILGQGPKLLIQFQNNGVVDDSQLPKDRFSAERLKGVDSTLKIQPAKLEDSAVYLCASRPGQGNYGYTFGSGTRLTVV.

V gene TRBV7-2 combines with J gene TRBJ2-5, with D possibly matching TRBD2 (6 bases). There are 13 residues in the CDR3. Germline CDR1 SGHTA, CDR2 FQGNSA. The V gene lost 8 bases and the J gene lost 7 bases, with 17 bases spanning the gap. The CDR3 loop is CASPARAGGTQYF. In DNA, the CDR3 is TGTGCCAGCCCCGCAAGAGCCGGGGGGACCCAGTACTTC.

CDR3 region: CASSEQGARNEQYF. In nucleotides, the CDR3 is TGTGCCAGTAGTGAACAGGGGGCGCGCAACGAGCAGTACTTC. V is TRBV19 and J is TRBJ2-7, with 9 bases fitting TRBD1. The CDR3 contains 14 residues. Germline CDR1 is LNHDA and CDR2 is SQIVND (reference sequence). Trimming removed 5 bases from V and 5 bases from J; junction bases left unmatched: 7.

The genes are TRBV28 and TRBJ2-5; tentative D call: TRBD2 (6 bases). CDR1 and CDR2 from the germline V gene are MDHEN and SYDVKM. Trimming pared 8 bases from V and 0 bases from J, leaving 10 bases between. The CDR3 is 13 residues long. The CDR3 DNA reads as TGTGCCAGCCTAGCGAAGTACCAAGAGACCCAGTACTTC. This gives the protein CASLAKYQETQYF.

This clone was found once. The chain recombines TRBV29-1 with TRBJ2-7; 8 bases line up with TRBD2. This CDR3 has 14 amino acids. The V and J ends lost 6 bases and 5 bases, in that order; junction bases with no gene match: 12. The germline V gene encodes CDR1 SQVTM and CDR2 ANQGSEA. The CDR3, as DNA: TGCAGCGTCGCGGAGCGGGAGAGAGGCCACGAGCAGTACTTC. As protein: CSVAERERGHEQYF.

This sequence joins TRBV7-2 and TRBJ1-4; tentative D call: TRBD1 (6 bases). Trimming took 11 bases from V and 8 from J, leaving 21 bases between them. CDR1 and CDR2 from the germline V gene are SGHTA and FQGNSA. This CDR3 region has 14 residues. CDR3 coding DNA: TGTGCCCAGAGAGGAGACAGGATTAGGGAAAAACTGTTTTTT. This codes for CAQRGDRIREKLFF.

This chain connects TRBV24-1 to TRBJ2-2, with a tentative D call TRBD2 (6 bases). The ends were cut back, 8 bases at V and 5 bases at J, with 11 bases in the middle. This CDR3 has 13 residues. CDR1 and CDR2 from the germline V gene are KGHDR and SFDVKD. CDR3 sequence reads: CATISGDTGELFF. CDR3 bases: TGTGCCACCATCTCGGGGGATACCGGGGAGCTGTTTTTT.

This chain connects TRBV6-1 to TRBJ2-7; possibly TRBD1 for D (5 bases). Germline CDR1 is MNHNS and CDR2 is SASEGT. The CDR3 consists of 13 residues. V lost 3 bases and J lost 5, with 11 bases in between. The DNA of the CDR3 is TGTGCCAGCAGTGACAGGGTAAAGAACGAGCAGTACTTC. Protein: CASSDRVKNEQYF.

The chain couples TRBV7-9 to TRBJ1-2, with 8 bases that match TRBD1. Germline V lookup: CDR1 SEHNR, CDR2 FQNEAQ (reference sequence). V dropped 6 bases and J dropped 0; count of bases not matched to a gene: 6. The CDR3 extends over 15 amino acids. The CDR3 DNA follows: TGTGCCAGCAGGCGCGGGACAGGCGCTAACTATGGCTACACCTTC. It specifies CASRRGTGANYGYTF.

The rearrangement uses TRBV4-3 and TRBJ2-1, with D unresolved. Germline V lookup: CDR1 LGHNA, CDR2 YSLEER. CDR3 length equals 15 residues. Trimming cost V 0 bases and J 5 bases, with 11 bases left between them. The CDR3 sequence is CASSQDARHNNEQFF. The CDR3 DNA reads TGCGCCAGCAGCCAAGATGCCAGACATAACAATGAGCAGTTCTTC.

V and J are TRBV28 and TRBJ1-5, with D unresolved. The germline gives CDR1 MDHEN, CDR2 SYDVKM. This CDR3 has 12 residues. Between the trimmed V and J ends, which lost 4 bases and 9 bases, there was a span of 10 bases. CDR3 sequence reads: CASSSDYGPQHF. The CDR3 DNA is TGTGCCAGCAGTTCGGACTATGGGCCCCAGCATTTT.

The J gene is TRBJ2-2, the V gene TRBV7-2; 7 nucleotides line up with TRBD1. Germline V gene lookup returns CDR1 SGHTA and CDR2 FQGNSA. The V gene end was trimmed by 3 bases and the J gene end by 0 bases; junction bases not matched to a gene: 1. The CDR3 extends over 15 amino acids. CDR3 residues: CASSFQGANTGELFF. The CDR3 nucleotides read TGTGCCAGCAGCTTTCAGGGGGCGAACACCGGGGAGCTGTTTTTT.

The chain carries TRBV19 and TRBJ1-6; D is possibly TRBD1 (6 bases). Trimming cost V 7 bases and J 0 bases, with 16 bases left between them. This CDR3 spans 17 amino acids. The germline CDR1 and CDR2 sequences are LNHDA and SQIVND (reference sequence). DNA for the CDR3: TGTGCCAGTAATCCAGGGGTGGGCAGCTCCTATAATTCACCCCTCCACTTT. It specifies CASNPGVGSSYNSPLHF.